This T cell receptor beta chain was documented in a study of shared clonotypes between healthy human individuals. Study background: Per-donor plates numbered three CD4 naive, three CD4 memory, two CD8 naive and one CD8 memory. Study outcomes and limitations: Across four donors, naive CD4 shared roughly 5%, naive CD8 less than 4%, memory CD4 2% to 2.5%, memory CD8 around 0.36%. Only a few donors were included, so the genetic and exposure-history diversity represented was limited.

Deletions cut 4 bases from V and 4 bases from J, with 20 bases between. The CDR3 contains 16 residues. Germline lookup yields CDR1 SGDLS and CDR2 YYNGEE. Points on this clone: Its target is not known.

Here immunoSEQ multiplex PCR was the method, and the copy in TCRdb shows in-frame clones only, minus some. The sample yields around 700,000 clones, 55% to 75% seen once. V and J are TRBV9 and TRBJ1-1; D is possibly TRBD1 (5 bases). The receptor's source is a woman in her twenties or thirties in good health. Sequencing was carried out using memory CD4+ T cells sorted from blood. Subset meaning: CD45RA-negative fraction. The CDR3 loop is CASSKQGGAAVTEAFF. Written as DNA, the CDR3 is TGTGCCAGCAGCAAGCAGGGAGGAGCGGCGGTCACTGAAGCTTTCTTT.